This T cell receptor beta chain emerged from a study of T cell changes during pregnancy in multiple sclerosis. Measured with immunoSEQ multiplex PCR; TCRdb has only the in-frame clones, and not every one. This table holds around 56,000 clones, about 89% found once. The CDR3 spans 20 residues. This clone has just one count. The sample in question was peripheral blood, obtained after pregnancy. J is TRBJ1-5 and V is TRBV21-1; TRBD1 reflects the table's D call only, with no check against the DNA. TRBV21-1 is termed a pseudogene. The clonotype originates from a female donor with multiple sclerosis, enrolled in a pregnancy study. The CDR3, as DNA: TGTGCCAGCAGCAAAGCCCCGGCAGGGGGAGGCTTGTATAGCAATCAGCCCCAGCATTTT. Its protein is CASSKAPAGGGLYSNQPQHF.